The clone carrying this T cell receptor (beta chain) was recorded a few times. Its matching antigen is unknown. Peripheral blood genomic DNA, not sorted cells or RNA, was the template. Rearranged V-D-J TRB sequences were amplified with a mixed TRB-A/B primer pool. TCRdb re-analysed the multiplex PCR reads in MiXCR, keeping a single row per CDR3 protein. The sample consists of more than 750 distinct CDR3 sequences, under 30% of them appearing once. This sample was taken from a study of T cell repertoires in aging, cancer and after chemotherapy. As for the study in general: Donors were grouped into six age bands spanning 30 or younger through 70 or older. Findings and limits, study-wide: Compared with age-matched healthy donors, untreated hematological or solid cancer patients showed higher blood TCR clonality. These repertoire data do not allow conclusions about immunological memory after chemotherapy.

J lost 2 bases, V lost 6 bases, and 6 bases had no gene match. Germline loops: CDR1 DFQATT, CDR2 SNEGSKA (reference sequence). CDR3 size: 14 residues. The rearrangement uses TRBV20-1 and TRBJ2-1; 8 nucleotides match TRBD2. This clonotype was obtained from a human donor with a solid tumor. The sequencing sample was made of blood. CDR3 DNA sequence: TGCAGTGCGTTCGCCGGGGGGGCCTACAATGAGCAGTTCTTC. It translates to CSAFAGGAYNEQFF.